This TCR beta chain was captured by sequencing in a study of tumor-infiltrating lymphocytes in localized non-small cell lung cancer. The wider study: Several tumor histologies, both smoking statuses, and some post-neoadjuvant chemotherapy samples were included. Regarding the study as a whole: Tumor T-cell fraction from TCR sequencing was not associated with recurrence-free survival (p = 0.61). Technical variation could not be separated from intratumor heterogeneity here. IM1 and IM2 tumors showed no difference in T-cell fraction.

Germline V gene data show CDR1 as ENHRY and CDR2 as SYGVKD. V lost 4 bases, J lost 3 bases, and 12 bases lay in between. There are 15 residues in the CDR3. Note on this clone: Its antigen is not known.

Method: immunoSEQ multiplex PCR; TCRdb's copy keeps in-frame clones and lacks some. The sample records approximately 12,000 clones, about four fifths being singletons. This TCR derives from a human donor with non-small cell lung cancer. The V gene is TRBV10-3, the J gene TRBJ2-2; D gene ambiguous. The sample taken for sequencing was lung tumor tissue. The CDR3 reads CAISADRTYTGELFF. CDR3 sequence (DNA): TGTGCCATCAGTGCCGACCGCACCTACACCGGGGAGCTGTTTTTT.